These 14 T cell receptor beta chains originate from one sample sequenced in a study of graft-versus-host responses after intestinal transplantation. No antigen has been identified for these receptors. Sequencing used immunoSEQ multiplex PCR; TCRdb keeps in-frame clones, though not all of them. The sample carries roughly 100,000 clones, roughly 93% recorded once. Sequenced material: unstimulated CD8+ T cells sorted from spleen or lymph node cells, taken before intestinal transplant. Receptors were obtained from a human donor who received an intestinal transplant.

This chain connects TRBV5-1 to TRBJ1-2; 8 nucleotides match TRBD1. The trim removed 7 bases at V and 6 bases at J, leaving 8 bases unmatched. The CDR3 length is 13 residues. Germline V gene lookup returns CDR1 SGHRS and CDR2 YFSETQ. CDR3 residues: CASGEGQGDGYTF. The CDR3 DNA is TGCGCCAGCGGAGAAGGACAGGGAGATGGCTACACCTTC.

The chain has TRBV14 and TRBJ1-1; the D is unclear. CDR1 SGHDN and CDR2 FVKESK come from the germline V gene. Deletions cut 1 base from V and 5 bases from J, with 5 bases between. This CDR3 spans 12 amino acids. CDR3 in amino acids: CASSQGWTEAFF. The CDR3 DNA follows: TGTGCCAGCAGCCAAGGGTGGACTGAAGCTTTCTTT.

The chain carries TRBV27 and TRBJ1-2; no firm D call. With 10 bases removed from V and 0 bases from J, the gap between germline ends came to 12 bases. Germline-derived CDR1 and CDR2 are MNHEY and SMNVEV (reference sequence). There are 13 residues in the CDR3. CDR3 nucleotide sequence: TGTGCCACCGCTTTGAGAGCTAACTATGGCTACACCTTC. Translated: CATALRANYGYTF.

The rearrangement joins TRBV4-1 to TRBJ2-7, with 9 bases identical to TRBD2. The junction had 7 bases not matched to a gene; V was cut back by 4 bases and J by 3 bases. Germline CDR1 is MGHRA and CDR2 is YSYEKL. This CDR3 has 15 amino acids. The CDR3 DNA sequence: TGCGCCAGCAGCCGAATAGCGGGGGCACTCTACGAGCAGTACTTC. Residues: CASSRIAGALYEQYF.

The rearrangement joins TRBV7-9 to TRBJ1-2; D might be TRBD1 (5 bases). The CDR3 sequence is 12 residues long. The germline CDR1 and CDR2 sequences are SEHNR and FQNEAQ (reference sequence). Between the trimmed V and J ends, which lost 0 bases and 10 bases, there was a span of 9 bases. The CDR3, as DNA: TGTGCCAGCAGCTTAGCAGGGGTGGCCTACACCTTC. Protein: CASSLAGVAYTF.

This chain links TRBV29-1 with TRBJ2-1, with 7 nucleotides matching TRBD1. V shed 6 bases and J 4 bases; nucleotides not matched to a gene: 6. This CDR3 spans 13 amino acids. The germline V gene encodes CDR1 SQVTM and CDR2 ANQGSEA. The CDR3: CSVSTGTYNEQFF. The CDR3 nucleotides are TGCAGCGTATCGACAGGGACATACAATGAGCAGTTCTTC.

This chain joins TRBV4-2 and TRBJ1-4; D ambiguous. This CDR3 region has 16 residues. Between the trimmed V and J ends, which lost 5 bases and 4 bases, there was a span of 17 bases. CDR1 and CDR2 (germline): LGHNA, YNFKEQ. The CDR3 protein is CASSEAAETYNEKLFF. The CDR3 DNA follows: TGTGCCAGCAGCGAAGCGGCCGAGACCTATAATGAAAAACTGTTTTTT.

The CDR3 spells CASSQEQESGFYEQFF. CDR3 sequence (DNA): TGCGCCAGCAGCCAAGAACAAGAATCGGGGTTCTATGAGCAGTTCTTC. The chain links TRBV4-1 to TRBJ2-1; D is possibly TRBD2 (5 bases). Trimming pared 0 bases from V and 8 bases from J, leaving 17 bases between. The CDR3 loop spans 16 amino acids. Germline CDR1 and CDR2: MGHRA and YSYEKL.

The chain has TRBV7-8 and TRBJ1-1; D gene ambiguous. The V gene lost 0 bases and the J gene lost 7 bases, with 9 bases spanning the gap. Germline V gene sequence: CDR1 SGHVS, CDR2 FQNEAQ. This CDR3 is built from 13 residues. CDR3 amino acids: CASSLAYRVEAFF. As DNA, the CDR3 is TGTGCCAGCAGCTTAGCGTACCGGGTTGAAGCTTTCTTT.

The chain links TRBV11-2 to TRBJ1-1, with D possibly TRBD1 on 6 matching bases. Between the trimmed V and J ends, which lost 2 bases and 1 base, there was a span of 8 bases. Germline CDR1 is SGHAT and CDR2 is FQNNGV. This CDR3 is 14 amino acids long. The CDR3 bases are TGTGCCAGCAGCTTACTAGGGGGGAACACTGAAGCTTTCTTT. This sequence encodes CASSLLGGNTEAFF.

For this clone: One end of the junction varies from germline; a read error may be responsible. The genes are TRBV10-3 and TRBJ2-7; D is perhaps TRBD1 (5 bases). This CDR3 region has 11 residues. Germline CDR1 and CDR2: ENHRY and SYGVKD. In DNA, the CDR3 is TGTGCCATCAGTGAGGCCAGTGGGGCCCACTTC. It specifies CAISEASGAHF.

The chain recombines TRBV6-5 with TRBJ2-3; possible D gene TRBD2, 6 bases. V lost 10 bases and J 4 bases, leaving 18 bases between the germline ends. The CDR3 extends over 14 amino acids. The germline gives CDR1 MNHEY, CDR2 SVGAGI. CDR3 DNA sequence: TGTGCCACCATGGGACCTGCGGGGCCAGATACGCAGTATTTT. This sequence encodes CATMGPAGPDTQYF.

The chain couples TRBV27 to TRBJ1-2, with 9 bases identical to TRBD1. The CDR3 is 16 amino acids. In germline, CDR1 is MNHEY, CDR2 SMNVEV (reference sequence). Trimming took 2 bases from V and 6 from J; bases not matched to a gene: 10. The CDR3 bases are TGTGCCAGCAGTTTAGCCGGGACAGGGATACCGGATGGCTACACCTTC. Its protein product is CASSLAGTGIPDGYTF.

This chain uses TRBV19 with TRBJ2-5, with 10 bases matching TRBD2. Judging by the DNA end, TRBJ2-7 fits better; the J call may be wrong. The CDR3 spans 14 residues. Germline values: CDR1 LNHDA, CDR2 SQIVND (reference sequence). The CDR3 region is CASSWTSGYYEQYF. The CDR3, as DNA: TGTGCCAGTAGTTGGACTAGCGGTTACTACGAGCAGTACTTC.